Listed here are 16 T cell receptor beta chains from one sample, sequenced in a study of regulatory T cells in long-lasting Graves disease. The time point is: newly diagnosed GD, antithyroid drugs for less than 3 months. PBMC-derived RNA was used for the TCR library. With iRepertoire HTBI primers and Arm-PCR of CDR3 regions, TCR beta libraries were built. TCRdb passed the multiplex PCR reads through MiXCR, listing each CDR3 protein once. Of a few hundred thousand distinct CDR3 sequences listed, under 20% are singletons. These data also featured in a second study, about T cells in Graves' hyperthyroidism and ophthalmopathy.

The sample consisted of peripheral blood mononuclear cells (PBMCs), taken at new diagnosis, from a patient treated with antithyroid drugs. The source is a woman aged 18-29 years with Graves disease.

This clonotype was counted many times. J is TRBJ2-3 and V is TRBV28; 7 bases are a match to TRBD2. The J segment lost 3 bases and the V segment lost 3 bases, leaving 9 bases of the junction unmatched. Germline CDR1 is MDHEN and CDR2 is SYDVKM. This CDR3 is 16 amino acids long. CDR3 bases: TGTGCCAGCAGTTTCCGTTTGGGGGGGAGGACAGATACGCAGTATTTT. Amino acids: CASSFRLGGRTDTQYF.

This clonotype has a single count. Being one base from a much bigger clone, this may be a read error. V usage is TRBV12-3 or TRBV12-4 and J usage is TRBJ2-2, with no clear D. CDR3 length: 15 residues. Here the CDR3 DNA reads TGTGCCAGCAATTTACTTACCCCGAACACCGGGGAGCTGTTTTTT. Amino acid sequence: CASNLLTPNTGELFF.

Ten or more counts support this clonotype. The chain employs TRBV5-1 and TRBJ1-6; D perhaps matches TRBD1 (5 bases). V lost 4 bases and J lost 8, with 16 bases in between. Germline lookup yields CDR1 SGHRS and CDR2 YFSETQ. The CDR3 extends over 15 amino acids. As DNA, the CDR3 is TGCGCCAGCAGCACAACCGGGACGGTCGATTCACCCCTCCACTTT. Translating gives CASSTTGTVDSPLHF.

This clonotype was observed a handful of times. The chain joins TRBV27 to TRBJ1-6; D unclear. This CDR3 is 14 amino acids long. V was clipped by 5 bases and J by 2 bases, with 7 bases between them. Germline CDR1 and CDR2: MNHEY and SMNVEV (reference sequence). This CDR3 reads CASSVGTYNSPLHF. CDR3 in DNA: TGTGCCAGCAGTGTCGGAACCTATAATTCACCCCTCCACTTT.

The CDR3, as DNA: TGCAGTGCCTCGACGGGAGGAACCTACAATGAGCAGTTCTTC. Translation: CSASTGGTYNEQFF. V usage is TRBV20-1 and J usage is TRBJ2-1; the match to TRBD2 covers 7 bases. CDR3 length equals 14 residues. V dropped 6 bases and J dropped 2; count of bases not matched to a gene: 7. CDR1 and CDR2 from the germline V gene are DFQATT and SNEGSKA (reference sequence).

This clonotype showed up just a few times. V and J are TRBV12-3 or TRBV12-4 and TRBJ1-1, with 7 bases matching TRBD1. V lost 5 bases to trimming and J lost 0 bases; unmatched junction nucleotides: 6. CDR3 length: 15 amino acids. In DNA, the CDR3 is TGTGCCAGCAGTCCATCGGGACAGATGAACACTGAAGCTTTCTTT. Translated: CASSPSGQMNTEAFF.

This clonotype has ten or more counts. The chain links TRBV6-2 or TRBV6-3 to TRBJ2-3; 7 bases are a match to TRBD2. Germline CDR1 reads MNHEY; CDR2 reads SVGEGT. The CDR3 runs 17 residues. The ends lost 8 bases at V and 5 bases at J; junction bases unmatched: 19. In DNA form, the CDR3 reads TGTGCCAGCCAACATAGACCCATGGGACTAAGAAGAGATACGCAGTATTTT. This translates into CASQHRPMGLRRDTQYF.

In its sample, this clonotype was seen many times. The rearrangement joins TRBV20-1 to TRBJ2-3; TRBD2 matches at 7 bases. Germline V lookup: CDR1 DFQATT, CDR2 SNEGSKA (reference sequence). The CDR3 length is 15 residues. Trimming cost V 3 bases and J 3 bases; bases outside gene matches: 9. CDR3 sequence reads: CSASGTGGPTDTQYF. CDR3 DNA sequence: TGCAGTGCTAGCGGGACGGGGGGTCCAACAGATACGCAGTATTTT.

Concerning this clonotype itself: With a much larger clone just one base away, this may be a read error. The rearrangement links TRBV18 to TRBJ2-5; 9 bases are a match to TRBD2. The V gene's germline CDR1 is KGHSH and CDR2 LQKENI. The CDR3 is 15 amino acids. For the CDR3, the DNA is TGTGCCAGCCCACCAGGCGGGAGGGCCGGAGAGACCCAGTACTTC. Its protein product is CASPPGGRAGETQYF.

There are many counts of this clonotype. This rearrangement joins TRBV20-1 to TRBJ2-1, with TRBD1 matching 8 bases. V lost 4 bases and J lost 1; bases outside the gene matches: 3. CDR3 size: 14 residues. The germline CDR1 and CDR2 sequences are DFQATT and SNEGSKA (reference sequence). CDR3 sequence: CSAKDRESYNEQFF. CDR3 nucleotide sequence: TGCAGTGCTAAGGACAGGGAATCCTACAATGAGCAGTTCTTC.

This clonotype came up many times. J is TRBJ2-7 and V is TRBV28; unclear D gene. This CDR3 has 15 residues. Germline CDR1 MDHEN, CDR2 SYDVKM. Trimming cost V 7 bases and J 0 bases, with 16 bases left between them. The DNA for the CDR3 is TGTGCCAGCACGTGGAATCAGGAGTACTCCTACGAGCAGTACTTC. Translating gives CASTWNQEYSYEQYF.

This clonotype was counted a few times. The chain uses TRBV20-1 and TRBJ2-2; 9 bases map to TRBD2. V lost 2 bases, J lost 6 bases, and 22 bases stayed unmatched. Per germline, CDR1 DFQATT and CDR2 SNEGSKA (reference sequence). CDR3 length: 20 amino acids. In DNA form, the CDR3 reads TGCAGTGCTAGACGCGTGTGGCTAGCGGGGTGCCGCTGCTTCCCCGGGGAGCTGTTTTTT. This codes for CSARRVWLAGCRCFPGELFF.

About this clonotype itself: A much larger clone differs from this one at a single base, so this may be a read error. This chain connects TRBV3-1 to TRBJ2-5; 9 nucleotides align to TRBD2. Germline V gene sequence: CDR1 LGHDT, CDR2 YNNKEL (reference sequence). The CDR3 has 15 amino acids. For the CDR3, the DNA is TGTGCCAACAGCCATGTTAGCGGGGGTCAAGAGACCCAGTACTTC. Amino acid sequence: CANSHVSGGQETQYF.

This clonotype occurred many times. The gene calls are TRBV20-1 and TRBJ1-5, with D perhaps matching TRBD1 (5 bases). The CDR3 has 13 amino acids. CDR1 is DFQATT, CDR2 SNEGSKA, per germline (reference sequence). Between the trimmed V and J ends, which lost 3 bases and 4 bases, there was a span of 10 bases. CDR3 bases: TGCAGTGCTAGGCGGGACTTTAATCAGCCCCAGCATTTT. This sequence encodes CSARRDFNQPQHF.

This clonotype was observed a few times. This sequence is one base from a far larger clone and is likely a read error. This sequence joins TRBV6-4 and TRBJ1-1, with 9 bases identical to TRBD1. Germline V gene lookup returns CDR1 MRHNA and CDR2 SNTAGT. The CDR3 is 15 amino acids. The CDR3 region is CAISTPGQGATGAFF. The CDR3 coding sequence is TGTGCCATCAGCACTCCGGGACAGGGCGCGACTGGAGCTTTCTTT.

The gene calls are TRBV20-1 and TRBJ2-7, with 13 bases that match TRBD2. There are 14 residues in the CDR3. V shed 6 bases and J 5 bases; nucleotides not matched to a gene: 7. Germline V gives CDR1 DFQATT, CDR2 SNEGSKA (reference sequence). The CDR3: CSASGGLAGHEQYF. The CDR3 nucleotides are TGCAGTGCAAGTGGGGGACTAGCGGGACACGAGCAGTACTTC.